What follows is one TCR beta chain and its context. Preparation of the TCRbeta library used unique molecular identifiers. TCRdb re-analysed the PCR reads in MiXCR, keeping a single row per CDR3 protein. Among approximately 590,000 distinct CDR3 sequences listed, over 9.5% were seen once. Germline CDR1 reads MNHEY; CDR2 reads SVGEGT. The CDR3 runs 19 residues. V gave up 3 bases and J gave up 0 bases; unmatched junction bases: 16. The data were obtained in a study of T-cell reconstitution after alpha-beta-depleted transplantation in children. The specimen was PBMCs from the stem cell graft donor, collected from the stem cell graft. The sequence derives from a human donor who donated a stem cell graft to a child with acute myeloid leukemia. The V gene is TRBV6-2 or TRBV6-3, the J gene TRBJ1-1; 7 bases are a match to TRBD1. CDR3 amino acids: CASSYTRQGQGGMNTEAFF. The CDR3 DNA is TGTGCCAGCAGTTATACGAGACAGGGCCAAGGGGGGATGAACACTGAAGCTTTCTTT.